The present TCR beta chain was sequenced within a study of blood T cell repertoires in COVID-19. About the research overall: The United States, Italy and Spain supplied acute and convalescent COVID-19 samples. PBMCs, B-cell-depleted T cells, or T cells were the source of the cDNA or gDNA that made up the material.

Original data processing: Amplified reference gene primers provided the basis for estimating nucleated cell counts. TCRdb keeps only in-frame clones here, not all; method: immunoSEQ multiplex PCR. V and J calls plus clone size are reproduced from that table; the DNA served to infer D and trimming. The sample gives more than 150,000 clones, roughly 90% of which show up once; 6.5% to 8.5% is in the top ten. The ends were cut back, 1 base at V and 0 bases at J, with 17 bases in the middle. Germline CDR1 is MGHDK and CDR2 is SYGVNS. The CDR3 is 18 residues long. The genes are TRBV25-1 and TRBJ2-3; tentatively, D is TRBD2 (5 bases). This clonotype originated in a man aged 40-55 years with acute or convalescent COVID-19. What was sequenced was peripheral blood. This chain's CDR3 is CASSESSGGSYSTDTQYF. The CDR3 region has the DNA TGTGCCAGCAGTGAATCCAGCGGCGGATCCTATAGCACAGATACGCAGTATTTT.